This T cell receptor (beta chain) was captured by sequencing in a study of identical twins listed by TCRdb under 2016. For the wider study: The study deep-sequenced TCR alpha and beta repertoires from monozygotic twins, unrelated adults of various ages and cord blood to test whether fetal clonotypes persist. Replicate twin experiments were performed at different times using different library preparation protocols to rule out contamination.

Note on this clonotype: Its antigen is currently not known. Base quality data are lacking; no much larger clone is found one base away.

Libraries were prepared through 5' RACE. Sequencing was performed on an Illumina HiSeq 2000. A universal primer binding site was added through template switching, and the final cDNA carried a unique molecular identifier so that TCR cDNA molecules could be counted accurately. Specific primers in the conserved constant-segment region were used to synthesize first-strand cDNA for the TCR alpha and beta chains. To control for contamination, every cDNA library carried two barcodes: a SMART-Mk sample barcode plus Illumina barcodes. TruSeq adapter sequences and Illumina sample barcodes were added in two successive PCR steps. The TCR alpha and beta cDNA libraries were sequenced on the Illumina HiSeq platform using custom primers. On the study's bioinformatics: MiGEC processed the raw reads to extract unique molecular identifiers, while MiXCR was used to determine the CDR3 positions. For each individual, recombination models were inferred using an EM algorithm with the repgenHMM and IGoR tools. Shared clonotypes were analyzed with the tcR package in R, and sharing was normalized by the product of cloneset sizes. To study raw recombination free of thymic and clonal selection effects, out-of-frame nonproductive sequences were analyzed. Clones were called with MiXCR by TCRdb after fastp trimmed the public reads at Q25, and only in-frame beta chains were retained. Each entry merges the rows of one CDR3 protein and shows their most common DNA and genes. The V and J calls were not made by the authors but by TCRdb's processing. Present in this sample are some 270,000 distinct CDR3 sequences, roughly 8% of which were seen just once. The ten largest clones take up about 3% of the sample.

Every donor in the study was a healthy Caucasian. The twin cohort comprised three pairs of female monozygotic twins, all aged roughly 18 to 29 years. Positive isolation kits from Invitrogen were used to isolate CD4+ and CD8+ T cell populations. The research as a whole found: Because the same donors could not be followed over many years, conclusions were based on cross-sectional statistical analysis. In beta out-of-frame sequences, excess twin sharing was weaker, because having fewer shared sequences lowered the signal-to-noise ratio. Zero-insertion analyses could be partly confounded by invariant T cells such as MAIT and iNKT, though diverse VJ usage argued against such confounding for most clonotypes. Out-of-frame TCR alpha sharing in monozygotic twins was systematically underestimated by recombination models, whereas sharing between unrelated individuals was in agreement with the recombination models. Compared with coincidental sharing between unrelated individuals, out-of-frame TCR alpha sequences shared between twins had an excess of sequences with low generation probability. Fewer insertions were carried by abundant cord blood beta clonotypes; a weaker similar trend was observed in young adult naive repertoires, while no such trend was observed in memory repertoires.

These same data were also listed under a study on yellow fever vaccine responses in identical twins. As the second paper documents: The T cell response to vaccination in identical twins was reported by the authors to appear partly convergent and partly personalized. Focusing on identical twins, the study followed the T cell clones that responded to the vaccine, and did so with precision.

Sequencing used CD8+ T cells sorted from blood. The origin of this receptor is a woman in her late teens or twenties in good health.

The CDR3 corresponds to CSARAPRSTLDYGYTF. The DNA is as follows: TGCAGTGCTAGAGCGCCCCGTTCGACTCTGGACTATGGCTACACCTTC. This chain joins TRBV20-1 to TRBJ1-2; the D gene remains uncertain. The junction shows trimming of 1 base on V and 3 bases on J, plus 18 bases between the germline ends. The CDR3, from cysteine to phenylalanine, totals 16 residues. The read is trimmed to its CDR3 DNA, 48 bases read in frame from base 1. The germline V gene (reference sequence) supplies CDR1 DFQATT and CDR2 SNEGSKA.